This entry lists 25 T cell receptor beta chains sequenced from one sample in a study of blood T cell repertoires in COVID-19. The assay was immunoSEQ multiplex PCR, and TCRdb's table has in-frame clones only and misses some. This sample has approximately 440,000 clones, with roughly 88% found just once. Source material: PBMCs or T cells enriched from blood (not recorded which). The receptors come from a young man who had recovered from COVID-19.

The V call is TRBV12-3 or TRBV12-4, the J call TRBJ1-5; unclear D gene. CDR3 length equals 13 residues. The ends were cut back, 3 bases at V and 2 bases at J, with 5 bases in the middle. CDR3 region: CASSFGRNQPQHF. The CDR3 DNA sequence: TGTGCCAGCAGTTTTGGCCGCAATCAGCCCCAGCATTTT.

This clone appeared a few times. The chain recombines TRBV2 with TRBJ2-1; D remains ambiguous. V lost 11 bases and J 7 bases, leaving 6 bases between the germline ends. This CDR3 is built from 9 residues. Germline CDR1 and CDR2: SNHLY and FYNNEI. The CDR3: CAAGNEQFF. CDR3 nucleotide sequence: TGTGCCGCCGGGAATGAGCAGTTCTTC.

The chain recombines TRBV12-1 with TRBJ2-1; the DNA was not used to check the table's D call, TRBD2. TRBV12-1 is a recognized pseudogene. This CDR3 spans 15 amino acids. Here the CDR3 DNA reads TGTGCCAGCACCACCGCCTCTAGCGGAGACAATGAGCAGTTCTTC. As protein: CASTTASSGDNEQFF.

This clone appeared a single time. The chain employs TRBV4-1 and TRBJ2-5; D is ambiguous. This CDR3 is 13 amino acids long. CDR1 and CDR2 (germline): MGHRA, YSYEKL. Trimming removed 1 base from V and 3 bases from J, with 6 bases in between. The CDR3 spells CASSQVQEETQYF. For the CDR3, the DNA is TGCGCCAGCAGCCAAGTTCAGGAAGAGACCCAGTACTTC.

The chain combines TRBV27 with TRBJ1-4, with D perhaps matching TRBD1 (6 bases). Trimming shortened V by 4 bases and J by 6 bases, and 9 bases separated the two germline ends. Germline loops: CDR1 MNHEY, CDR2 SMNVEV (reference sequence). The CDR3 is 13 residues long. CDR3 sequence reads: CASSWGLHEKLFF. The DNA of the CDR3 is TGTGCCAGCAGTTGGGGGCTCCATGAAAAACTGTTTTTT.

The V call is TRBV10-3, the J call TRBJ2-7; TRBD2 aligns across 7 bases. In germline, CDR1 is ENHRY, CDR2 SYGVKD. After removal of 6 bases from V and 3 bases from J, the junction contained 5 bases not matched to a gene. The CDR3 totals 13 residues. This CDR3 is CAIRASGVYEQYF. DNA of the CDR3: TGTGCCATCAGGGCTAGCGGCGTCTACGAGCAGTACTTC.

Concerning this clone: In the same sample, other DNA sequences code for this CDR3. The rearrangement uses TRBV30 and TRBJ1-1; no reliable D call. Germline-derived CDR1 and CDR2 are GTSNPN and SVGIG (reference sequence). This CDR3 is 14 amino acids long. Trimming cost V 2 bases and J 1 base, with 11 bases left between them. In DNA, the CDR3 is TGTGCCTGGAGTCCTGGCCTAGGGAACACTGAAGCTTTCTTT. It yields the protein CAWSPGLGNTEAFF.

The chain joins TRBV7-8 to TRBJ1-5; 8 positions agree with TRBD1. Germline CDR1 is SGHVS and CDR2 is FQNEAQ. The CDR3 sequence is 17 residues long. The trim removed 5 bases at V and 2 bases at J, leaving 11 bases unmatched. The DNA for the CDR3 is TGTGCCAGCAGCATCCGGGACAGGAGAGTTGGCAATCAGCCCCAGCATTTT. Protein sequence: CASSIRDRRVGNQPQHF.

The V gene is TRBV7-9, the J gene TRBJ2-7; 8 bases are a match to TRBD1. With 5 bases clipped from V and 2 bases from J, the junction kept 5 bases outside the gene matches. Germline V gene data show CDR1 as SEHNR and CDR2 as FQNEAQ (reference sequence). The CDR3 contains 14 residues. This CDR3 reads CASSGRDRTYEQYF. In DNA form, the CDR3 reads TGTGCCAGCAGCGGCCGGGACAGGACCTACGAGCAGTACTTC.

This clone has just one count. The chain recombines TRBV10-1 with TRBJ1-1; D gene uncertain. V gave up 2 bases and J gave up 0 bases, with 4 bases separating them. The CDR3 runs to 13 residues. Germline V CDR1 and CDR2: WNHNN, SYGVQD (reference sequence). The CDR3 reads CASSERVNTEAFF. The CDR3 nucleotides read TGCGCCAGCAGTGAGCGGGTGAACACTGAAGCTTTCTTT.

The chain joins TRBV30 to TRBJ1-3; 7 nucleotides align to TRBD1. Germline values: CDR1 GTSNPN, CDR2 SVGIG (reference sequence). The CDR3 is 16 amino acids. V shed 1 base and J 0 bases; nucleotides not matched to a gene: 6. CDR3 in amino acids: CAWSALGQTSGNTIYF. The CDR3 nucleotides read TGTGCCTGGAGTGCTTTGGGACAGACCTCTGGAAACACCATATATTTT.

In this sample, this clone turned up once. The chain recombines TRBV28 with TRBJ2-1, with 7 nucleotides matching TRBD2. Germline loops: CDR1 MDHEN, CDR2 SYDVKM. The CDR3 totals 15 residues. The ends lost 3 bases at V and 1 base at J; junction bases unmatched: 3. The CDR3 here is CASSLAGESYNEQFF. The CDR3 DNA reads TGTGCCAGCAGTTTGGCGGGAGAATCCTACAATGAGCAGTTCTTC.

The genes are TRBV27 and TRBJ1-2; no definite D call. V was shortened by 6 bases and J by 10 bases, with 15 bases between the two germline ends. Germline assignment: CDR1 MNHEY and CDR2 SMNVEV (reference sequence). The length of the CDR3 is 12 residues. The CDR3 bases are TGTGCCAGCAGCCCCCTGAGCGGTGCCTACACCTTC. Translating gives CASSPLSGAYTF.

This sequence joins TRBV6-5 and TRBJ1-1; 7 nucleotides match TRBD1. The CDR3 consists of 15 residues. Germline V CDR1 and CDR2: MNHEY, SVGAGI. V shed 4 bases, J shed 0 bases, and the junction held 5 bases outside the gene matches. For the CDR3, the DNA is TGTGCCAGCAGTTCCGGGACAGCCTTGAACACTGAAGCTTTCTTT. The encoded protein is CASSSGTALNTEAFF.

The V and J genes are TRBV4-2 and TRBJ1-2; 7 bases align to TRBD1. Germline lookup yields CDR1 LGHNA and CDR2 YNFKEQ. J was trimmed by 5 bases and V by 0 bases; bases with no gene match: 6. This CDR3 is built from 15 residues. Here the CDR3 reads CASSQDRDSQYGYTF. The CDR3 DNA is TGTGCCAGCAGCCAAGACCGGGACAGCCAATATGGCTACACCTTC.

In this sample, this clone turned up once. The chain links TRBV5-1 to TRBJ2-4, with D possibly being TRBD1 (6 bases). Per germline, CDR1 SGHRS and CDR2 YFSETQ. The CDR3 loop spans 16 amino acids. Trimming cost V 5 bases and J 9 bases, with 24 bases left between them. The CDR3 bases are TGCGCCAGCAGGCGTACCGAAACCGGGACACGGGGCATTCAGTACTTC. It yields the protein CASRRTETGTRGIQYF.

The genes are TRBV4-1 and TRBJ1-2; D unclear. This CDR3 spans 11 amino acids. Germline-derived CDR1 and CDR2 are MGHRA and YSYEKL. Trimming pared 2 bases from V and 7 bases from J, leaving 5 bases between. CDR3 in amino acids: CASSQFRGYTF. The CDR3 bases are TGCGCCAGCAGCCAATTTCGTGGCTACACCTTC.

The CDR3 spells CASSPDRGRYEQYF. CDR3 sequence (DNA): TGTGCCAGCAGTCCAGACAGGGGGCGTTACGAGCAGTACTTC. The rearrangement links TRBV6-5 to TRBJ2-7; TRBD1 matches 10 bases. V dropped 5 bases and J dropped 4; count of bases not matched to a gene: 5. Germline loops: CDR1 MNHEY, CDR2 SVGAGI. CDR3 size: 14 residues.

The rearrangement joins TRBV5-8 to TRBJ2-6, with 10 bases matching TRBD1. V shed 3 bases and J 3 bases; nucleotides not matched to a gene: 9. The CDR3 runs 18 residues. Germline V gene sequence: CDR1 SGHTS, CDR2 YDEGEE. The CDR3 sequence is CASSSRDRGPFGANVLTF. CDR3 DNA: TGTGCCAGCAGCTCCCGGGACAGGGGACCTTTTGGGGCCAACGTCCTGACTTTC.

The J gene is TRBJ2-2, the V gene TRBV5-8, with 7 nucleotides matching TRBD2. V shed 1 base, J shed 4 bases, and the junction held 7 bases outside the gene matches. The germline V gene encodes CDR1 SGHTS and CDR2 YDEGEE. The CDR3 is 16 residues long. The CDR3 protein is CASSLFPSGFTGELFF. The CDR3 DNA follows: TGTGCCAGCAGCTTGTTCCCTAGCGGCTTCACCGGGGAGCTGTTTTTT.

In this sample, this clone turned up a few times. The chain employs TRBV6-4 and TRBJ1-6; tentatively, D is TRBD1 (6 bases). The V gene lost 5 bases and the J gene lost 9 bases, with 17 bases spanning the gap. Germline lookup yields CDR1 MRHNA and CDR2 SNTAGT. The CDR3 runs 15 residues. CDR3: CASSPSQGKASPLHF. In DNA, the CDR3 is TGTGCCAGCAGTCCGTCACAGGGAAAGGCTTCACCCCTCCACTTT.

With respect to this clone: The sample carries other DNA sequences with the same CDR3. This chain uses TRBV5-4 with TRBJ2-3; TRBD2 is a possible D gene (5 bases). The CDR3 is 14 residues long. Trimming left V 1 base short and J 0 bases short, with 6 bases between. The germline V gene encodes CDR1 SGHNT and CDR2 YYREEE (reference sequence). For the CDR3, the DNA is TGTGCCAGCAGCTTGCGGGGTAGCACAGATACGCAGTATTTT. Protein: CASSLRGSTDTQYF.

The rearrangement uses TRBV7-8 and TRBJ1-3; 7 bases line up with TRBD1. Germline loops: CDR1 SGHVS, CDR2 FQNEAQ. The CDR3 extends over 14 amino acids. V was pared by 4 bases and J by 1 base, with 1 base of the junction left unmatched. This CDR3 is CASSSQGSGNTIYF. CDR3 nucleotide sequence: TGTGCCAGCAGCTCACAGGGGTCTGGAAACACCATATATTTT.

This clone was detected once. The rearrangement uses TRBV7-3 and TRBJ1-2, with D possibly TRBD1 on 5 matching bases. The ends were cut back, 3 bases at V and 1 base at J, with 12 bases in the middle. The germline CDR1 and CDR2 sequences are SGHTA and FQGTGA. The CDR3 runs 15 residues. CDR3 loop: CASSLAVGLNYGYTF. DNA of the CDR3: TGTGCCAGCAGCTTGGCAGTGGGACTTAACTATGGCTACACCTTC. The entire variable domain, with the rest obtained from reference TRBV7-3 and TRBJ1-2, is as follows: GAGVSQTPSNKVTEKGKYVELRCDPISGHTALYWYRQSLGQGPEFLIYFQGTGAADDSGLPNDRFFAVRPEGSVSTLKIQRTERGDSAVYLCASSLAVGLNYGYTFGSGTRLTVV.

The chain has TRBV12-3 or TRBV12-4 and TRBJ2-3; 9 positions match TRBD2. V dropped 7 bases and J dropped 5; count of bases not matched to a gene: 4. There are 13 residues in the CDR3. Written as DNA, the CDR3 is TGTGCCAGCAAGTCTAGCGGGGAAGATACGCAGTATTTT. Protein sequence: CASKSSGEDTQYF.